This T cell receptor (beta chain) is drawn from a study of blood T cell repertoires in COVID-19. Study overall: Both acute and convalescent COVID-19 samples were obtained from the United States, Italy and Spain.

V dropped 3 bases and J dropped 2 bases, with 13 bases sitting between them. CDR1 and CDR2 (germline): LNHDA, SQIVND (reference sequence). The CDR3 has 15 amino acids. Authors' data handling: Estimation of nucleated cell counts was performed using reference gene primer amplification. The repertoire was sequenced with immunoSEQ multiplex PCR; TCRdb's copy has only in-frame clones and lacks some. For V, J and clone size, that table is used; D and trimming come from the DNA. The sample has about 55,000 clones, about 82% seen once. The rearrangement uses TRBV19 and TRBJ2-5; D unresolved. This TCR derives from a human donor in a cohort sampled during active COVID-19. The sample comprised peripheral blood. CDR3 DNA: TGTGCCAGTAGTATTAGCCCGGTCAGTCAAGAGACCCAGTACTTC. Protein: CASSISPVSQETQYF.